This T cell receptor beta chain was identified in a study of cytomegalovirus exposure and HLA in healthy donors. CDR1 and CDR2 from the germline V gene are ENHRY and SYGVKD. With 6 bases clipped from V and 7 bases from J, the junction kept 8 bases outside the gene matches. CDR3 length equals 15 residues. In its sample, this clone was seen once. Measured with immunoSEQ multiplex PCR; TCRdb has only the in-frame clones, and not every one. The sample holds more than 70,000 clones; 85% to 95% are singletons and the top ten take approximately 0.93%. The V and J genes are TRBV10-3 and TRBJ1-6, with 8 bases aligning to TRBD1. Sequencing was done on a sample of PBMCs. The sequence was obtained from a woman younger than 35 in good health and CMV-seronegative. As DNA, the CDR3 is TGTGCCATCAGCCTCCAGGGGGCCGCCAATTCACCCCTCCACTTT. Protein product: CAISLQGAANSPLHF.